The following is a TCR beta chain sequence with its context. This sample stems from a study of blood T cell repertoires in COVID-19. Study in general: The United States, Italy and Spain supplied acute and convalescent COVID-19 samples.

The germline gives CDR1 MNHEY, CDR2 SVGAGI. CDR3 length: 14 residues. The V end lost 0 bases, the J end lost 1 base, and 6 bases lay between the germline ends. Produced via immunoSEQ multiplex PCR; TCRdb's table is partial and in-frame only. The table records under 200,000 clones, approximately 90% of them present only once. This sequence originates from a young man with acute or convalescent COVID-19. The chain combines TRBV6-5 with TRBJ1-1, with D uncertain. Sequencing was performed on peripheral blood. CDR3 coding DNA: TGTGCCAGCAGTTACTCGGAGGGGAACACTGAAGCTTTCTTT. As protein: CASSYSEGNTEAFF.